This passage covers 2 T cell receptor beta chains from one sample sequenced in a study of yellow fever vaccine responses in identical twins. One entry per CDR3 protein results from TCRdb running MiXCR on the RT-PCR reads. Seen here are 2,000 to 2,500 distinct CDR3 sequences, less than 40% observed once, and the top ten hold 5.5% to 7.5%. The sequencing here drew on T cells from blood (PBMCs), unsorted or a sorted subset (not recorded which), taken before or after yellow fever vaccination (not recorded which). The origin of the receptors is a woman aged 18-29 years who received the yellow fever vaccine.

The rearrangement uses TRBV9 and TRBJ2-4; D is ambiguous. The CDR3 is 16 amino acids. CDR1 is SGDLS and CDR2 is YYNGEE in the germline V gene. The ends were cut back, 0 bases at V and 7 bases at J, with 17 bases in the middle. CDR3 coding DNA: TGTGCCAGCAGCGTAGCGGCCGGCTCTAAAAAGAACATTCAGTACTTC. Encoded protein: CASSVAAGSKKNIQYF.

This clonotype was detected only a few times. The chain combines TRBV7-6 with TRBJ2-2; the D is unclear. The CDR3 spans 15 residues. Trimming shortened V by 4 bases and J by 5 bases, and 14 bases separated the two germline ends. The germline CDR1 and CDR2 sequences are SGHVS and FNYEAQ. The CDR3 coding sequence is TGTGCCAGCAGCTCCTTACGTATTGAAACCGGGGAGCTGTTTTTT. Its protein product is CASSSLRIETGELFF.